Listed here are 25 T cell receptor beta chains from one sample, sequenced in a study of blood T cell repertoires in COVID-19. Only in-frame clones appear in the TCRdb table, and some are missing; sequencing was by immunoSEQ multiplex PCR. The sample lists some 530,000 clones; 70% to 90% were seen once. Sequencing used peripheral blood. Receptors originate from a human donor in a cohort sampled during active COVID-19.

Here the CDR3 DNA reads TGTGCCAGCAGCTGGGGGACTAGCGGGACTACAGATACGCAGTATTTT. This gives the protein CASSWGTSGTTDTQYF. V is TRBV7-9 and J is TRBJ2-3; 13 nucleotides agree with TRBD2. CDR1 SEHNR and CDR2 FQNEAQ come from the germline V gene (reference sequence). This CDR3 region has 16 residues. Unmatched junction bases numbered 4, after V lost 4 bases and J lost 3 bases.

The chain is built from TRBV18 and TRBJ1-2, with TRBD1 matching 7 bases. The junction had 9 bases not matched to a gene; V was cut back by 3 bases and J by 5 bases. The CDR3 is 15 residues long. The germline gives CDR1 KGHSH, CDR2 LQKENI. CDR3 sequence (DNA): TGTGCCAGCTCACCGTTGAAGGGGGCGGAGTATGGCTACACCTTC. Protein product: CASSPLKGAEYGYTF.

This chain links TRBV18 with TRBJ1-1; no definite D call. V lost 3 bases to trimming and J lost 6 bases, with 32 bases between them. Germline V lookup: CDR1 KGHSH, CDR2 LQKENI. The CDR3 extends over 20 amino acids. For the CDR3, the DNA is TGTGCCAGCTCACCCTACGACAACCCTTTCCCACCAGTCCTGCGCGCTGAAGCTTTCTTT. Its protein product is CASSPYDNPFPPVLRAEAFF.

V is TRBV13 and J is TRBJ2-1, with TRBD2 matching over 8 bases. Per the germline V gene, CDR1 is PRHDT and CDR2 is FYEKMQ (reference sequence). This CDR3 comprises 14 residues. The J segment lost 6 bases and the V segment lost 5 bases, leaving 6 bases of the junction unmatched. Written as DNA, the CDR3 is TGTGCCAGCAGCCAGCGGGAGCCCCCCAATGAGCAGTTCTTC. Its protein is CASSQREPPNEQFF.

The chain uses TRBV11-2 and TRBJ2-1; perhaps TRBD1 as D (6 bases). V was shortened by 2 bases and J by 1 base, with 9 bases between the two germline ends. CDR3 size: 15 residues. CDR1 is SGHAT and CDR2 is FQNNGV in the germline V gene. The CDR3, as DNA: TGTGCCAGCAGCTTACGACAGGCATCCTACAATGAGCAGTTCTTC. This encodes CASSLRQASYNEQFF.

The V call is TRBV28, the J call TRBJ1-5; 7 positions agree with TRBD1. V was clipped by 3 bases and J by 7 bases; unmatched bases: 9. Germline assignment: CDR1 MDHEN and CDR2 SYDVKM. CDR3 length: 15 residues. CDR3 loop: CASSFETGRIQPQHF. DNA for the CDR3: TGTGCCAGCAGTTTTGAGACAGGGCGGATACAGCCCCAGCATTTT. Using reference TRBV28 and TRBJ1-5 for the parts outside the CDR3, the full variable domain is DVKVTQSSRYLVKRTGEKVFLECVQDMDHENMFWYRQDPGLGLRLIYFSYDVKMKEKGDIPEGYSVSREKKERFSLILESASTNQTSMYLCASSFETGRIQPQHFGDGTRLSIL.

V gene TRBV28 combines with J gene TRBJ2-5; 8 nucleotides agree with TRBD1. This CDR3 spans 11 amino acids. J was trimmed by 11 bases and V by 3 bases; bases with no gene match: 2. Germline V gene sequence: CDR1 MDHEN, CDR2 SYDVKM. The CDR3 coding sequence is TGTGCCAGCAGTTTTCGGACAGGGCAGTACTTC. It specifies CASSFRTGQYF.

V and J are TRBV7-2 and TRBJ2-2; 12 nucleotides align to TRBD2. Trimming at V came to 6 bases and at J to 6 bases, leaving 5 bases not matched to a gene. From germline, CDR1 is SGHTA and CDR2 FQGNSA. The CDR3 is 15 amino acids. The CDR3 nucleotides are TGTGCCAGCAGGGAGACTAGCGGGAGCGCCGGGGAGCTGTTTTTT. This gives the protein CASRETSGSAGELFF.

The J gene is TRBJ2-2, the V gene TRBV27, with 11 bases matching TRBD2. Germline V gives CDR1 MNHEY, CDR2 SMNVEV (reference sequence). This CDR3 has 16 residues. J lost 2 bases, V lost 6 bases, and 5 bases had no gene match. The CDR3 spells CASRMGTSGNTGELFF. The DNA for the CDR3 is TGTGCCAGCAGGATGGGGACTAGCGGTAACACCGGGGAGCTGTTTTTT.

Details on this clone: The junction does not match germline at one end; this may be a read error. The chain is built from TRBV7-7 and TRBJ2-1, with 7 bases that match TRBD2. This CDR3 region has 15 residues. CDR1 is SSHAT, CDR2 FNYEAQ, per germline (reference sequence). CDR3 sequence (DNA): TGTGCTAGCAGCCGGTCATGGGGGGGTGCGGATGAGCAGTTCTTC. This translates into CASSRSWGGADEQFF.

This clone showed up just a few times. The CDR3 here is CASSLVGNQPQHF. For the CDR3, the DNA is TGTGCCAGCAGTTTAGTCGGGAATCAGCCCCAGCATTTT. The chain uses TRBV27 and TRBJ1-5; no firm D call. The CDR3 sequence is 13 residues long. The germline gives CDR1 MNHEY, CDR2 SMNVEV (reference sequence). Trimming removed 2 bases from V and 4 bases from J, with 6 bases in between.

This clone was seen a handful of times. Within the sample, other DNA sequences also encode this same CDR3. This chain uses TRBV15 with TRBJ1-2; D gene unclear. The CDR3 contains 12 residues. Per germline, CDR1 LNHNV and CDR2 YYDKDF (reference sequence). V was shortened by 0 bases and J by 8 bases, with 7 bases between the two germline ends. This chain's CDR3 is CATSRDRVGYTF. The DNA of the CDR3 is TGTGCCACCAGCAGAGATCGGGTGGGCTACACCTTC.

The chain is built from TRBV19 and TRBJ1-1; 9 bases map to TRBD1. V shed 5 bases, J shed 2 bases, and the junction held 9 bases outside the gene matches. Looked up from germline, CDR1 is LNHDA and CDR2 is SQIVND (reference sequence). The CDR3 is 16 residues long. The CDR3 DNA is TGTGCCAGTAGTGGCTATCCGGGACAGGGAAACACTGAAGCTTTCTTT. This gives the protein CASSGYPGQGNTEAFF.

This clone was picked up one time. CDR3 coding DNA: TGTGCCAGCACGAGGAGGATAGGACAGTCGGGGGGCTACACCTTC. This encodes CASTRRIGQSGGYTF. The chain employs TRBV28 and TRBJ1-2; perhaps TRBD1 as D (6 bases). In germline, CDR1 is MDHEN, CDR2 SYDVKM. V shed 7 bases and J shed 8 bases, with 23 bases lying between them. The CDR3 consists of 15 residues.

The CDR3 here is CASSLSQTGNTEAFF. The CDR3 DNA sequence: TGTGCCAGCAGTCTTAGCCAGACTGGGAACACTGAAGCTTTCTTT. The V call is TRBV6-5, the J call TRBJ1-1, with no clear D. V was cut by 5 bases and J by 1 base, with 14 bases left in between. In germline, CDR1 is MNHEY, CDR2 SVGAGI. The CDR3 covers 15 residues.

The chain has TRBV28 and TRBJ1-5; 7 nucleotides align to TRBD1. V lost 2 bases, J lost 6 bases, and 13 bases stayed unmatched. Looked up from germline, CDR1 is MDHEN and CDR2 is SYDVKM. This CDR3 spans 17 amino acids. CDR3 nucleotide sequence: TGTGCCAGCAGTTTAAGGGGCCCGTACAGGGGCGGTCAGCCCCAGCATTTT. Translating gives CASSLRGPYRGGQPQHF.

The chain combines TRBV7-9 with TRBJ1-1, with TRBD1 matching over 8 bases. Germline loops: CDR1 SEHNR, CDR2 FQNEAQ (reference sequence). The CDR3 sequence is 16 residues long. The V segment lost 5 bases and the J segment 1 base; nucleotides outside the gene matches: 9. In DNA form, the CDR3 reads TGTGCCAGCAGCCCGAGCGGTGGACAGGGGAACACTGAAGCTTTCTTT. Protein product: CASSPSGGQGNTEAFF.

This clone was picked up a small number of times. This chain links TRBV3-1 (or the pseudogene TRBV3-2) with TRBJ1-6, with no clear D. The CDR3 length is 16 residues. Germline loops: CDR1 LGHDT, CDR2 YNNKEL (reference sequence). V lost 0 bases and J lost 7, with 13 bases in between. Here the CDR3 DNA reads TGTGCCAGCAGCCAAGATCGGCGACATCTGAATTCACCCCTCCACTTT. Its protein is CASSQDRRHLNSPLHF.

The chain joins TRBV7-6 to TRBJ1-2; 9 bases fit TRBD1. Germline V gives CDR1 SGHVS, CDR2 FNYEAQ. The CDR3 sequence is 13 residues long. The V segment lost 1 base and the J segment 7 bases; nucleotides outside the gene matches: 1. CDR3 coding DNA: TGTGCCAGCAGCTTAGGGACAGGGGCTGGCTACACCTTC. Its protein product is CASSLGTGAGYTF.

V gene TRBV30 combines with J gene TRBJ2-7, with D possibly TRBD2 on 6 matching bases. Trimming took 2 bases from V and 0 from J, leaving 14 bases between them. From germline, CDR1 is GTSNPN and CDR2 SVGIG (reference sequence). The CDR3 loop spans 15 amino acids. The CDR3 nucleotides are TGTGCCTGGAGTTCCTCGGGACTGAGCTCCTACGAGCAGTACTTC. This translates into CAWSSSGLSSYEQYF. Full variable domain (remainder filled in from reference TRBV30 and TRBJ2-7): SQTIHQWPATLVQPVGSPLSLECTVEGTSNPNLYWYRQAAGRGLQLLFYSVGIGQISSEVPQNLSASRPQDRQFILSSKKLLLSDSGFYLCAWSSSGLSSYEQYFGPGTRLTVT.

The chain joins TRBV6-4 to TRBJ1-6, with a possible D match to TRBD1 (6 bases). The CDR3 consists of 16 residues. Trimming cost V 3 bases and J 5 bases, with 14 bases left between them. Germline V lookup: CDR1 MRHNA, CDR2 SNTAGT. CDR3 coding DNA: TGTGCCAGCAGTGATGTCGCAGGGGCTAATAATTCACCCCTCCACTTT. As protein: CASSDVAGANNSPLHF.

The chain recombines TRBV9 with TRBJ1-6, with a weak D call TRBD1 (5 bases). Germline values: CDR1 SGDLS, CDR2 YYNGEE. V lost 4 bases to trimming and J lost 12 bases, with 23 bases between them. The CDR3 contains 16 residues. CDR3 sequence (DNA): TGTGCCAGCAGCCTCGACCGGGGGTCTATACCCGAACCCCTCCACTTT. It is translated as CASSLDRGSIPEPLHF.

The gene calls are TRBV19 and TRBJ2-7, with a weak D call TRBD2 (6 bases). V lost 5 bases and J lost 2, with 13 bases in between. The CDR3 is made up of 14 amino acids. Germline V gene data show CDR1 as LNHDA and CDR2 as SQIVND (reference sequence). The CDR3 region has the DNA TGTGCCAGTAGTCCCCGGACGGGAGCCTACGAGCAGTACTTC. This codes for CASSPRTGAYEQYF.

The gene calls are TRBV30 and TRBJ2-1; TRBD1 matches 10 bases. The germline V gene encodes CDR1 GTSNPN and CDR2 SVGIG (reference sequence). The CDR3 contains 14 residues. After removal of 3 bases from V and 7 bases from J, the junction contained 6 bases not matched to a gene. The CDR3 DNA reads TGTGCCTGGAGGGGGGACAGGGGTGGGAATGAGCAGTTCTTC. It encodes CAWRGDRGGNEQFF.

The chain couples TRBV10-3 to TRBJ2-5; 7 positions match TRBD1. CDR3 length: 15 residues. The V gene end was trimmed by 5 bases and the J gene end by 7 bases; junction bases not matched to a gene: 13. The germline CDR1 and CDR2 sequences are ENHRY and SYGVKD. CDR3 coding DNA: TGTGCCATCAGTCCTAGGGGTTGGGACAGTGGGACCCAGTACTTC. It specifies CAISPRGWDSGTQYF.